The 5 T cell receptor beta chains below come from one sample, sequenced in a study of T cell repertoires in cytomegalovirus infection. TCRdb fed the reads into MiXCR, producing one record per CDR3 protein. Of fewer than 700,000 distinct CDR3 sequences in the sample, roughly a quarter were seen once. The sample comprised CD8+ T cells from PBMCs. All receptors derive from a human donor in good health (CMV status not recorded). Some clones in this sample may be carry-over from other donors' samples.

The J gene is TRBJ2-5, the V gene TRBV10-3; D not certain. V dropped 7 bases and J dropped 2 bases, with 14 bases sitting between them. Germline loops: CDR1 ENHRY, CDR2 SYGVKD. The CDR3 runs 14 residues. CDR3 amino acids: CAIITAKNQETQYF. CDR3 DNA sequence: TGTGCCATCATCACCGCCAAGAATCAAGAGACCCAGTACTTC.

In the case of this clonotype: A much larger clone lies one base from this, so it may be a read error. J is TRBJ1-5 and V is TRBV7-3; 8 bases map to TRBD1. CDR1 and CDR2 (germline): SGHTA, FQGTGA. The length of the CDR3 is 15 residues. The trim removed 0 bases at V and 5 bases at J, leaving 3 bases unmatched. The CDR3 reads CASSLTGQDDQPQHF. CDR3 bases: TGTGCCAGCAGCTTAACGGGACAGGACGATCAGCCCCAGCATTTT.

This clonotype was counted only a few times. The chain is built from TRBV20-1 and TRBJ1-1; D call uncertain. Deletions cut 5 bases from V and 4 bases from J, with 11 bases between. Germline CDR1 reads DFQATT; CDR2 reads SNEGSKA (reference sequence). This CDR3 is built from 12 residues. This chain's CDR3 is CSAPFRGTEAFF. The CDR3 DNA is TGCAGTGCTCCATTTCGCGGCACTGAAGCTTTCTTT.

This rearrangement joins TRBV29-1 to TRBJ1-2; D ambiguous. The CDR3 has 11 amino acids. The germline gives CDR1 SQVTM, CDR2 ANQGSEA. V lost 7 bases and J 6 bases, leaving 12 bases between the germline ends. The CDR3 protein is CSGGRENGYTF. The CDR3 DNA reads TGCAGCGGTGGTAGGGAAAATGGCTACACCTTC.

A few counts support this clonotype. The chain employs TRBV19 and TRBJ1-2; D gene uncertain. This CDR3 comprises 12 residues. Germline CDR1 and CDR2: LNHDA and SQIVND (reference sequence). The V gene lost 6 bases and the J gene lost 4 bases, with 9 bases spanning the gap. The CDR3 bases are TGTGCCAGTAGCAAGGGCTTCTATGGCTACACCTTC. Translated: CASSKGFYGYTF.